This TCR beta chain was sequenced during a study of beta chain features in type 1 diabetes. Study details: Patient and healthy donor groups were alike in age, gender and cell yields. Study-level points and caveats: A closer apparent resemblance between naive, central memory and Treg TCRB repertoires was seen in patients than in healthy donors. VDJ junctions from type 1 diabetes patients carried fewer insertions and larger deletions. Shorter TCRB CDR3s, moderately but significantly so, marked every one of the four CD4+ subsets in Type 1 diabetes patients.

Germline V gene data show CDR1 as MDHEN and CDR2 as SYDVKM. The CDR3 contains 15 residues. After removal of 4 bases from V and 6 bases from J, the junction contained 11 bases not matched to a gene. This clone has just a few counts. Its specificity is not known. The investigators reverse transcribed all of the isolated RNA, so they sequenced expressed TCRB transcripts. Sequencing used immunoSEQ multiplex PCR; TCRdb keeps in-frame clones, though not all of them. Found here are about 340,000 clones, under 8.5% of them singletons; the top ten hold around 0.45%. This chain joins TRBV28 and TRBJ2-7; 8 bases align to TRBD2. The material sequenced was central memory CD4+ T cells from blood. This clonotype originated in a young woman in good health. The chain's CDR3 is CASSSYGSGRTEQYF. CDR3 nucleotide sequence: TGTGCCAGCAGTTCTTACGGGAGCGGGAGAACCGAGCAGTACTTC.